This entry is about one TCR beta chain. Its matching antigen is unknown. This sample was taken from a study of cytomegalovirus exposure and HLA in healthy donors. Findings and limits, study-wide: Many donors carried some public TCRs, although rarity characterized most TCR sequences. Previous analysis showed most TCR beta V segments were productive about 87% or about 30% of the time.

13 Jbeta primers and 60 Vbeta primers were used for the PCR. Data came from immunoSEQ multiplex PCR; TCRdb stores just in-frame clones and leaves some out. The sample holds about 43,000 clones, about 80% seen once. Trimming left V 7 bases short and J 0 bases short, with 13 bases between. There are 15 residues in the CDR3. Germline CDR1 and CDR2: MDHEN and SYDVKM. The chain carries TRBV28 and TRBJ1-5; perhaps TRBD1 as D (6 bases). Sequencing was done on a sample of PBMCs. This clonotype was sampled from a man aged 25 to 40 in good health and CMV-seronegative. The CDR3 reads CASNPGTPSNQPQHF. DNA for the CDR3: TGTGCCAGCAACCCAGGGACACCTAGCAATCAGCCCCAGCATTTT.